The present T cell receptor (beta chain) was sequenced within a study of regulatory T cells in long-lasting Graves disease. Arm-PCR of CDR3 regions with iRepertoire HTBI primers generated TCR beta libraries. Each CDR3 protein gets one entry after TCRdb re-called the multiplex PCR reads with MiXCR. This sample has some 450,000 distinct CDR3 sequences; roughly 15% occur once, and the top ten carry around 10%. The trim removed 1 base at V and 6 bases at J, leaving 5 bases unmatched. Germline V gives CDR1 SGHVS, CDR2 FNYEAQ. The CDR3 runs to 16 residues. This clonotype was seen ten or more times. Specified time point: newly diagnosed GD, antithyroid drugs for less than 3 months. Construction of the TCR library relied on RNA isolated from PBMCs. These data were also reused for a study on T cells in Graves' hyperthyroidism and ophthalmopathy. Per that paper: The HTBI primer set served for first-round RT-PCR of the TCR CDR3.

Here the sequenced sample was peripheral blood mononuclear cells (PBMCs), taken at new diagnosis, from a patient treated with antithyroid drugs. V usage is TRBV7-6 and J usage is TRBJ2-1; 11 bases line up with TRBD2. This clonotype was obtained from a young woman with Graves disease. The CDR3 DNA follows: TGTGCCAGCAGCTTAGGTACTAGCGGGAGTGTCAATGAGCAGTTCTTC. Residues: CASSLGTSGSVNEQFF.